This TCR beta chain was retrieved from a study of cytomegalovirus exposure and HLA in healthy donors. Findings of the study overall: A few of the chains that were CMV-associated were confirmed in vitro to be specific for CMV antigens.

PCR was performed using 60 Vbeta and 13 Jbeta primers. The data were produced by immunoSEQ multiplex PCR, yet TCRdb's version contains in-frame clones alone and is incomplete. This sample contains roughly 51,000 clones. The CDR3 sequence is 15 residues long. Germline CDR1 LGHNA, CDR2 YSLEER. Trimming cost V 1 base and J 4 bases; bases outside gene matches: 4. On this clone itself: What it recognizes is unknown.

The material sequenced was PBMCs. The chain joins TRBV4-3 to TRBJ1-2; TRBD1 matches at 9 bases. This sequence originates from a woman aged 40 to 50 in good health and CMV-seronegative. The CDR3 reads CASSQARGQGYGYTF. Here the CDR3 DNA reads TGCGCCAGCAGCCAAGCGAGGGGACAGGGCTATGGCTACACCTTC.